This is a list of T cell receptor beta chains from one sample in a study of Tregs in tolerant kidney transplant recipients. TCRdb's table, derived via immunoSEQ multiplex PCR, lists solely in-frame clones and lacks some. This table holds roughly 250,000 clones, around 81% found once. The sample was CD4+ T cells from blood. All receptors come from a human donor in good health. Both conserved end residues are part of each CDR3. Each record gives: J gene, D gene, clone size, V gene, CDR3 DNA, CDR3 protein. A D gene is named only where the DNA matches it firmly. Size tells how often a clone was seen (once, few, many) or the class of an expanded clone, and some rows leave it out.

J gene: TRBJ1-5
D gene: .
clone size: .
V gene: TRBV30
CDR3 DNA: TGTGCCTGGGCTCAGGGATGGAGCAATCAGCCCCAGCATTTT
CDR3 protein: CAWAQGWSNQPQHF

J gene: TRBJ1-2
D gene: TRBD1
clone size: .
V gene: TRBV7-2
CDR3 DNA: TGTGCCACCGGGACAGGGGCAAACTATGGCTACACCTTC
CDR3 protein: CATGTGANYGYTF

J gene: TRBJ1-5
D gene: TRBD1
clone size: .
V gene: TRBV30
CDR3 DNA: TGTGCCTGGAATACAGGGGTGGAACAGCCCCAGCATTTT
CDR3 protein: CAWNTGVEQPQHF

J gene: TRBJ2-7
D gene: .
clone size: .
V gene: TRBV18
CDR3 DNA: TGTGCCAGCTCCGGGGGCGGGACTCCTCCCTACGAGCAGTACTTC
CDR3 protein: CASSGGGTPPYEQYF

J gene: TRBJ2-3
D gene: .
clone size: .
V gene: TRBV5-1
CDR3 DNA: TGCGCCAGCGGGAGCACAGATACGCAGTATTTT
CDR3 protein: CASGSTDTQYF

J gene: TRBJ1-1
D gene: .
clone size: .
V gene: TRBV6-5
CDR3 DNA: TGTGCCAGCAGCACTATGGCGGAGCCGAACACTGAAGCTTTCTTT
CDR3 protein: CASSTMAEPNTEAFF

J gene: TRBJ1-2
D gene: TRBD1
clone size: .
V gene: TRBV29-1
CDR3 DNA: TGCAGCGTTGAAGAGGGACAGGGCCTGAGGGGCTATGGCTACACCTTC
CDR3 protein: CSVEEGQGLRGYGYTF

J gene: TRBJ2-7
D gene: TRBD2
clone size: few
V gene: TRBV7-3
CDR3 DNA: TGTGCCAGCAGCCCCCAGGGAGGGACTACCTACGAGCAGTACTTC
CDR3 protein: CASSPQGGTTYEQYF

J gene: TRBJ2-2
D gene: .
clone size: .
V gene: TRBV2
CDR3 DNA: TGTGCCAGCAGACAGCACACCGGGGAGCTGTTTTTT
CDR3 protein: CASRQHTGELFF

J gene: TRBJ2-7
D gene: .
clone size: .
V gene: TRBV11-2
CDR3 DNA: TGTGCCAGCAGCTTAGTGAGGGGTACCTACGAGCAGTACTTC
CDR3 protein: CASSLVRGTYEQYF

J gene: TRBJ1-1
D gene: .
clone size: .
V gene: TRBV29-1
CDR3 DNA: TGCAGCGTTGAGGCCGGGGCGATGAACACTGAAGCTTTCTTT
CDR3 protein: CSVEAGAMNTEAFF

J gene: TRBJ1-5
D gene: .
clone size: .
V gene: TRBV7-9
CDR3 DNA: TGTGCCAGCAGCACTTGGGACACTAATCAGCCCCAGCATTTT
CDR3 protein: CASSTWDTNQPQHF

J gene: TRBJ2-2
D gene: .
clone size: .
V gene: TRBV27
CDR3 DNA: TGTGCCAGCAGTTTATTTTCAGGGAGTCGCGGCACCGGGGAGCTGTTTTTT
CDR3 protein: CASSLFSGSRGTGELFF

J gene: TRBJ2-7
D gene: .
clone size: .
V gene: TRBV6-5
CDR3 DNA: TGTGCCAGCAGTTACCCGGACCTTGGGGCCTACGAGCAGTACTTC
CDR3 protein: CASSYPDLGAYEQYF

J gene: TRBJ2-7
D gene: .
clone size: .
V gene: TRBV30
CDR3 DNA: TGTGCCTGGAGTGTTCAGGGATACGAGCAGTACTTC
CDR3 protein: CAWSVQGYEQYF

J gene: TRBJ1-5
D gene: TRBD1
clone size: once
V gene: TRBV11-2
CDR3 DNA: TGTGCCAGCAGCTTAGGACAGGGCAGCCAGCCCCAGCATTTT
CDR3 protein: CASSLGQGSQPQHF

J gene: TRBJ1-3
D gene: .
clone size: once
V gene: TRBV12-5
CDR3 DNA: TGTGCTAGTGGTTTGGTCACGGGGCCGGGAAACACCATATATTTT
CDR3 protein: CASGLVTGPGNTIYF

J gene: TRBJ1-1
D gene: .
clone size: .
V gene: TRBV2
CDR3 DNA: TGTGCCAGCACAGAGAACACTGAAGCTTTCTTT
CDR3 protein: CASTENTEAFF

J gene: TRBJ2-1
D gene: .
clone size: .
V gene: TRBV4-1
CDR3 DNA: TGCGCCAGCAGCCAAGAACCTCCGGACAGAGGACCCAATGAGCAGTTCTTC
CDR3 protein: CASSQEPPDRGPNEQFF

J gene: TRBJ1-3
D gene: .
clone size: .
V gene: TRBV4-1
CDR3 DNA: TGCGCCAGCAGCCAACCGTTACAGGGAAAAAATGGAAACACCATATATTTT
CDR3 protein: CASSQPLQGKNGNTIYF

J gene: TRBJ2-5
D gene: .
clone size: .
V gene: TRBV10-3
CDR3 DNA: TGTGCCATCAGTGAGTCGACAGGCAGGAAGACCCAGTACTTC
CDR3 protein: CAISESTGRKTQYF

J gene: TRBJ2-1
D gene: TRBD2
clone size: .
V gene: TRBV5-4
CDR3 DNA: TGTGCCAGCAGCTTAGGCGGGAGGGACGCTGTAGAGCAGTTCTTC
CDR3 protein: CASSLGGRDAVEQFF

J gene: TRBJ2-3
D gene: TRBD2
clone size: .
V gene: TRBV9
CDR3 DNA: TGTGCCAGCAGCTGGACTAGCGGGGGGCAAGATACGCAGTATTTT
CDR3 protein: CASSWTSGGQDTQYF

J gene: TRBJ2-7
D gene: .
clone size: once
V gene: TRBV14
CDR3 DNA: TGTGCCAGCAGCCCACAGGGTTACGAGCAGTACTTC
CDR3 protein: CASSPQGYEQYF

J gene: TRBJ2-2
D gene: .
clone size: .
V gene: TRBV6-1
CDR3 DNA: TGTGCCAGCAAGGATGTTATGGCGAACACCGGGGAGCTGTTTTTT
CDR3 protein: CASKDVMANTGELFF

J gene: TRBJ2-3
D gene: .
clone size: .
V gene: TRBV6-5
CDR3 DNA: TGTGCCAGCAGTTACCGGACATCTAGCACAGATACGCAGTATTTT
CDR3 protein: CASSYRTSSTDTQYF

J gene: TRBJ2-7
D gene: .
clone size: .
V gene: TRBV7-8
CDR3 DNA: TGTGCCAGCAGCTTATCTGACGGCACCTACGAGCAGTACTTC
CDR3 protein: CASSLSDGTYEQYF

J gene: TRBJ2-3
D gene: .
clone size: .
V gene: TRBV5-1
CDR3 DNA: TGCGCCAGCAGTGAAGGGACCACAGATACGCAGTATTTT
CDR3 protein: CASSEGTTDTQYF

J gene: TRBJ2-1
D gene: .
clone size: .
V gene: TRBV10-1
CDR3 DNA: TGCGCCAGCACCCCCTCTTCGGGGGACTACAATGAGCAGTTCTTC
CDR3 protein: CASTPSSGDYNEQFF

J gene: TRBJ2-1
D gene: TRBD2
clone size: .
V gene: TRBV15
CDR3 DNA: TGTGCCACCAGCAGAGGGCAGGCGGGAGGGGAGCAGTTCTTC
CDR3 protein: CATSRGQAGGEQFF

J gene: TRBJ2-5
D gene: .
clone size: .
V gene: TRBV2
CDR3 DNA: TGTGCCAGCACCTCGACAGGCCGGGGAGGGACCCAGTACTTC
CDR3 protein: CASTSTGRGGTQYF

J gene: TRBJ1-5
D gene: TRBD1
clone size: .
V gene: TRBV6-5
CDR3 DNA: TGTGCCAGCAGTTGGACAGGGGAGAATCAGCCCCAGCATTTT
CDR3 protein: CASSWTGENQPQHF

J gene: TRBJ1-2
D gene: TRBD1
clone size: .
V gene: TRBV19
CDR3 DNA: TGTGCCAGCCGGGACAGGGGAAACTCTAACTATGGCTACACCTTC
CDR3 protein: CASRDRGNSNYGYTF

J gene: TRBJ1-6
D gene: .
clone size: .
V gene: TRBV6-5
CDR3 DNA: TGTGCCATCAGTACCGACAGGCCCAATAATTCACCCCTCCACTTT
CDR3 protein: CAISTDRPNNSPLHF

J gene: TRBJ1-3
D gene: .
clone size: .
V gene: TRBV6-5
CDR3 DNA: TGTGCCAGCAGTATGACAGGATCAATTGGAAACACCATATATTTT
CDR3 protein: CASSMTGSIGNTIYF

J gene: TRBJ1-5
D gene: .
clone size: .
V gene: TRBV27
CDR3 DNA: TGTGCCAGCAGTTTGAGGGAGCCGGGGGGTGGGCCCCAGCATTTT
CDR3 protein: CASSLREPGGGPQHF

J gene: TRBJ1-2
D gene: .
clone size: once
V gene: TRBV7-9
CDR3 DNA: TGTGCCAGCAGGCCCGTCGAAAACTATGGCTACACCTTC
CDR3 protein: CASRPVENYGYTF

J gene: TRBJ2-1
D gene: .
clone size: once
V gene: TRBV19
CDR3 DNA: TGTGCCAGTAGTACGGCACTGACCTACAATGAGCAGTTCTTC
CDR3 protein: CASSTALTYNEQFF

J gene: TRBJ1-5
D gene: .
clone size: .
V gene: TRBV14
CDR3 DNA: TGTGCCAGCAGCCAAGGAGGGGGCAATCAGCCCCAGCATTTT
CDR3 protein: CASSQGGGNQPQHF

J gene: TRBJ1-5
D gene: .
clone size: .
V gene: TRBV5-1
CDR3 DNA: TGCGCCAGCAGCTGGGACTCCCCGGGCCAGCCCCAGCATTTT
CDR3 protein: CASSWDSPGQPQHF

J gene: TRBJ1-2
D gene: TRBD1
clone size: .
V gene: TRBV7-2
CDR3 DNA: TGTGCCAGCAGCTCGGGACAGGTGTGGCCCCTTGGCTACACCTTC
CDR3 protein: CASSSGQVWPLGYTF

J gene: TRBJ1-2
D gene: .
clone size: .
V gene: TRBV2
CDR3 DNA: TGTGCCAGCCGGAGGGGGAACTATGGCTACACCTTC
CDR3 protein: CASRRGNYGYTF

J gene: TRBJ1-1
D gene: .
clone size: .
V gene: TRBV5-4
CDR3 DNA: TGTGCCAGCAGCTTTGGCCGGGAGAACACTGAAGCTTTCTTT
CDR3 protein: CASSFGRENTEAFF

J gene: TRBJ2-7
D gene: .
clone size: .
V gene: TRBV7-2
CDR3 DNA: TGTGCCAGCAGCGCCCGGGAGCTAGCGCTTTCCTACGAGCAGTACTTC
CDR3 protein: CASSARELALSYEQYF

J gene: TRBJ2-7
D gene: .
clone size: .
V gene: TRBV15
CDR3 DNA: TGTGCCACCAGCAGAGGTAGGAACTACGAGCAGTACTTC
CDR3 protein: CATSRGRNYEQYF

J gene: TRBJ1-2
D gene: .
clone size: few
V gene: TRBV5-1
CDR3 DNA: TGCGCCAGCAGCTTGGACAGGCGAAACTATGGCTACACCTTC
CDR3 protein: CASSLDRRNYGYTF

J gene: TRBJ2-3
D gene: TRBD1
clone size: .
V gene: TRBV5-1
CDR3 DNA: TGCGCCAGCACGTACAGGGGGGCCGTCACAGATACGCAGTATTTT
CDR3 protein: CASTYRGAVTDTQYF

J gene: TRBJ2-7
D gene: TRBD1
clone size: .
V gene: TRBV2
CDR3 DNA: TGTGCCAGCGCGGGACAGGGGGCCCCCTACGAGCAGTACTTC
CDR3 protein: CASAGQGAPYEQYF

J gene: TRBJ2-2
D gene: .
clone size: .
V gene: TRBV6-5
CDR3 DNA: TGTGCCAGCAGTTACTCGAGAGTCACGGGGGGGGAGCTGTTTTTT
CDR3 protein: CASSYSRVTGGELFF

J gene: TRBJ2-3
D gene: .
clone size: .
V gene: TRBV19
CDR3 DNA: TGTGCCAGTAGTGGGGGACAAACCCTTATCACAGATACGCAGTATTTT
CDR3 protein: CASSGGQTLITDTQYF

J gene: TRBJ2-1
D gene: .
clone size: .
V gene: TRBV7-3
CDR3 DNA: TGTGCCAGCAGCTTAAGTACGGGCGAGCAGTTCTTC
CDR3 protein: CASSLSTGEQFF

J gene: TRBJ2-7
D gene: TRBD2
clone size: .
V gene: TRBV6-5
CDR3 DNA: TGTGCCAGCAGTGACCAACTAGCGGGCTACGAGCAGTACTTC
CDR3 protein: CASSDQLAGYEQYF

J gene: TRBJ1-2
D gene: TRBD1
clone size: .
V gene: TRBV13
CDR3 DNA: TGTGCCAGCAGCGAATACAGGGGAGACTATGGCTACACCTTC
CDR3 protein: CASSEYRGDYGYTF

J gene: TRBJ1-3
D gene: .
clone size: .
V gene: TRBV27
CDR3 DNA: TGTGCCAGCAGTCCCTATCTCGACAGAAGGGGAAACACCATATATTTT
CDR3 protein: CASSPYLDRRGNTIYF